This T cell receptor (beta chain) derives from a study of T-cell reconstitution after alpha-beta-depleted transplantation in children. This clonotype was observed a handful of times. The library targeted TCRbeta and was prepared with unique molecular identifiers. TCRdb ran MiXCR on the PCR reads and lists one entry per CDR3 protein. The sample yields about 420,000 distinct CDR3 sequences, around 15% seen once. Sequencing was performed on PBMCs, mostly from graft donor cells, taken 360 days after TCRalphabeta/CD19-depleted stem cell transplant. This TCR came from a boy in the first two years of life who had a stem cell transplant for Wiskott-Aldrich syndrome, so the T cells may come from the graft donor.

CDR3 nucleotides: TGCGCCAGCAGCCAAGATACTAGCGGGAGCTTTTTCGGAGAGACCCAGTACTTC. This gives the protein CASSQDTSGSFFGETQYF. The chain links TRBV4-3 to TRBJ2-5, with 11 bases fitting TRBD2. In germline, CDR1 is LGHNA, CDR2 YSLEER. The CDR3 spans 18 residues. The V gene end was trimmed by 0 bases and the J gene end by 4 bases; junction bases not matched to a gene: 10.